This T cell receptor beta chain was sequenced in a study of blood T cell repertoires in COVID-19 (dated by TCRdb to about 2020). With regard to the full study: The collaborator samples originated in the United States, Italy and Spain and spanned the acute and convalescent phases of COVID-19. The prospective study material was composed of cDNA or gDNA derived from T cells, B-cell-depleted T cells, or PBMCs. Samples came from the ongoing ImmuneRACE study (first 160 participants) plus 1,254 subjects from 6 global collaborators. Nearly every sample came with metadata listing a de-identified subject ID, COVID-19 status, age in years and sex. Deeply sampled blood TCRbeta repertoires from subjects exposed to, actively infected with, or recovered from COVID-19 were included in the dataset. Where HLA class I and class II types were available, the types were taken from metadata supplied by the sample provider, not from assay-based typing. The repertoires were released in a freely available public database meant as a resource for research on the immune response to SARS-CoV-2. Here is what the overall study found, with its caveats: Clinical and demographic metadata were provided uncurated, with the amount varying by source and participant.

The collaborating institutions used their own protocols to collect whole blood in K2EDTA tubes. Collaborator samples were shipped for TCRbeta analysis as frozen whole blood, isolated PBMCs, or DNA extracted from either sample type. Concerning this clone: Its recognized antigen is unknown. Per-nucleotide qualities are absent, and no much larger clonotype sits a single base away.

TCRbeta CDR3 regions were amplified from genomic DNA using the immunoSEQ Assay, a bias-controlled multiplex PCR. Per the authors' processing: Within the assay, amplification of reference gene primers was used to estimate how many nucleated cells each sample contained. To quantify the absolute abundance of each unique TCRbeta CDR3 rearrangement, sequence reads were collapsed and filtered. Productive Simpson clonality was computed per sample as the square root of Simpson's diversity index over productive rearrangements. This immuneACCESS table, as held by TCRdb, lists in-frame sequences with V and J called but not all clones. Of the missing ones, under half trace to an unresolved V gene in checked studies; the others have no known cause. From that table come the V and J calls and clone size; the DNA was used to work out D and trimming. For this sample the table gives about 82,000 clones, of which 75% to 85% were detected only once. Jointly, the top ten make up around 11% of the sample.

The CDR3 holds 16 amino acids from the cysteine to the phenylalanine. Only the CDR3 DNA is retained, 48 bases long and in frame from the first base. The CDR1 and CDR2 encoded by the germline V gene are SGDLS and YYNGEE. V ends up 1 base short and J 3 bases short, with an unmatched junction base count of 7. The sample consisted of peripheral blood. In this chain, TRBV9 is recombined with TRBJ2-3, with TRBD2 matching 8 junction bases. The TCR was taken from a woman aged 35 to 49 with active or convalescent COVID-19. The CDR3 protein sequence reads: CASSVSSAGVTDTQYF. The DNA is TGTGCCAGCAGCGTATCGTCAGCGGGAGTGACAGATACGCAGTATTTT.